A selection of T cell receptor beta chains follows, all from one sample in a study of blood T cells in healthy people across ages. In TCRdb, the 5' RACE reads were re-called with MiXCR into one record per CDR3 protein. This sample carries about 1.6 million distinct CDR3 sequences, approximately 32% of them seen once, and the ten largest clones take around 11%. Source material: blood. The receptors come from a woman aged 25 to 39 in good health. Each CDR3 is given without its conserved first and last residue.

j_gene: TRBJ2-7
v_gene: TRBV28
CDR3aa: ASSAPTGGGEQY

j_gene: TRBJ2-1
v_gene: TRBV10-3
CDR3aa: AISPSSGVEQF

j_gene: TRBJ2-7
v_gene: TRBV9
CDR3aa: ASSVGGSSEQY

j_gene: TRBJ2-7
v_gene: TRBV24-1
CDR3aa: ATRSSSYEQY

j_gene: TRBJ2-7
v_gene: TRBV20-1
CDR3aa: SASGGSYEQY

j_gene: TRBJ1-6
v_gene: TRBV7-2
CDR3aa: ASRSDRGYNSPLH

j_gene: TRBJ2-1
v_gene: TRBV4-1
CDR3aa: ASSPLGAVTKKYNEQF

j_gene: TRBJ2-5
v_gene: TRBV19
CDR3aa: ASSYMSQETQY

j_gene: TRBJ2-3
v_gene: TRBV24-1
CDR3aa: ATSDQGDNTDTQY

j_gene: TRBJ1-6
v_gene: TRBV12-3/TRBV12-4
CDR3aa: ASRLDRVNSPLH

j_gene: TRBJ1-4
v_gene: TRBV30
CDR3aa: AWSVGVHTKGEKLF